Detailed here is one TCR beta chain. The record originates from a study of blood T cell repertoires in COVID-19. Study overall: Sites across the United States, Italy and Spain contributed samples from acute and convalescent COVID-19. Sample material is recorded as cDNA or gDNA derived from T cells, B-cell-depleted T cells, or PBMCs.

The germline V gene encodes CDR1 MNHEY and CDR2 SVGAGI. The CDR3 has 15 residues. Trimming at V came to 5 bases and at J to 6 bases, leaving 9 bases not matched to a gene. Per the study methods: Nucleated cell number was recorded as an estimate derived from reference gene primer amplification. Some clones are missing from TCRdb's copy, which holds only in-frame ones; the method was immunoSEQ multiplex PCR. That table furnishes V, J and clone size, whereas the DNA furnished D and trimming. The sample has 120,000 or so clones; around 86% are singletons. Sequenced: peripheral blood. The TCR was taken from a woman older than 75 with acute or convalescent COVID-19. The chain joins TRBV6-5 to TRBJ1-2, with 10 bases that match TRBD1. CDR3 nucleotides: TGTGCCAGCAGTCAGACAGGGGGCAGGTTTGATGGCTACACCTTC. It is translated as CASSQTGGRFDGYTF.